This entry features one T cell receptor beta chain sequence. Amplification of TCR beta CDR3 regions used RNA transcripts. An initial RT-PCR round employing HTBI primers preceded a second-round multiplex PCR. TCRdb ran MiXCR on the multiplex PCR reads and lists one entry per CDR3 protein. The data contain 400,000 or so distinct CDR3 sequences, approximately 18% of them singletons. Stable hyperthyroidism meant no ophthalmopathy within 18 months of follow-up. The authors used Ficoll-Paque density gradient centrifugation to separate PBMCs. The input was approximately 10 ml of fresh peripheral blood. This specimen comes from a study of Graves' ophthalmopathy and Graves' hyperthyroidism. Whole-study context: The authors collected peripheral blood at initial diagnosis, before any treatment.

The specimen was peripheral blood. The clonotype comes from an adult woman with stable Graves' hyperthyroidism.

In DNA, the CDR3 is TGTGCCAGTACCCGGGAGGACATGAACACTGAAGCTTTCTTT. Its translation: CASTREDMNTEAFF. The chain is built from TRBV19 and TRBJ1-1, with D perhaps TRBD1 (5 bases). V gave up 7 bases and J gave up 0 bases, with 12 bases separating them. Germline loops: CDR1 LNHDA, CDR2 SQIVND (reference sequence). The CDR3 spans 14 residues.